This is a list of T cell receptor beta chains from one sample in a study of blood T cell repertoires in COVID-19. Here immunoSEQ multiplex PCR was the method, and the copy in TCRdb shows in-frame clones only, minus some. The repertoire includes under 300,000 clones, 82% of them detected once, and about 15% sits in the top ten. The specimen was PBMCs or T cells enriched from blood (not recorded which). These receptors were taken from a man aged 35-49 years who had recovered from COVID-19. Each CDR3 is given without its conserved first and last residue.

v_call: TRBV7-2; cdr3_aa: ASSLYSSGPEQF
v_call: TRBV4-1; cdr3_aa: ASSQDWGLNTEAF
v_call: TRBV27; cdr3_aa: ASSLTRLEKLF
v_call: TRBV5-1; cdr3_aa: ASSSGPSYEQY
v_call: TRBV28; cdr3_aa: ASSGQGRDGYT
v_call: TRBV5-4; cdr3_aa: ASSYGQGSKEY
v_call: TRBV5-1; cdr3_aa: ASSAGLSYEQY
v_call: TRBV2; cdr3_aa: ASSYGPGGEKLF
v_call: TRBV13; cdr3_aa: ASSLLAGGRNEQF
v_call: TRBV5-4; cdr3_aa: ASSWRGARGETQY
v_call: TRBV7-2; cdr3_aa: ASSSRYTGELF
v_call: TRBV5-4; cdr3_aa: ASSPQRTVNNEQF
v_call: TRBV5-4; cdr3_aa: ASSPGLAKMETQY
v_call: TRBV28; cdr3_aa: ASSFDPTGANQPQH
v_call: TRBV19; cdr3_aa: ASSIRGPQNTGELF
v_call: TRBV29-1; cdr3_aa: SVDPSGGMETQY
v_call: TRBV13; cdr3_aa: ASSLVGLDGYT
v_call: TRBV30; cdr3_aa: AWSRAFTDTQY
v_call: TRBV7-2; cdr3_aa: ASSLRSRRGATDTQY
v_call: TRBV7-2; cdr3_aa: ASSEDSPGAF
v_call: TRBV2; cdr3_aa: ASGESSYNSPLH
v_call: TRBV9; cdr3_aa: ASSVADRNTEAF
v_call: TRBV30; cdr3_aa: AWGGLRDRGFHTEAF
v_call: TRBV11-3; cdr3_aa: ASSPAGRQGDIGAF
v_call: TRBV5-6; cdr3_aa: ASSHGGTSGRHEQF
v_call: TRBV4-1; cdr3_aa: ASSRQAGITDTQY
v_call: TRBV6-5; cdr3_aa: ASSSPRGTLYEQY
v_call: TRBV30; cdr3_aa: AWSLADAYEQY
v_call: TRBV28; cdr3_aa: ASTTGASYGYT
v_call: TRBV6-6; cdr3_aa: ASSPGVYNSPLH
v_call: TRBV10-1; cdr3_aa: ASRGQGLNTEAF
v_call: TRBV19; cdr3_aa: ASSLRLASSYNEQF
v_call: TRBV7-2; cdr3_aa: ASSPTGQGIDGYT
v_call: TRBV4-3; cdr3_aa: ASSQESRAEAF
v_call: TRBV6-2/TRBV6-3; cdr3_aa: ASSPRLGGDTQY
v_call: TRBV19; cdr3_aa: ASRAGQGSGELF
v_call: TRBV2; cdr3_aa: ASSENSYNEQF
v_call: TRBV3-1/TRBV3-2; cdr3_aa: ASSQRELAKNIQY
v_call: TRBV4-3; cdr3_aa: ASSQDARDRTYEQY